The present entry profiles one TCR beta chain with its context. Its antigen is unknown. The repertoire was sequenced with immunoSEQ multiplex PCR; TCRdb's copy has only in-frame clones and lacks some. The sample has fewer than 100,000 clones, 70% to 90% seen once; the top ten hold around 0.6%. As for time point: baseline, week 1 (first vaccination visit). The treatment denotes: pre-vaccination baseline after standard-of-care therapy. CDR1 MNHEY and CDR2 SMNVEV come from the germline V gene (reference sequence). The length of the CDR3 is 14 residues. Trimming removed 1 base at V and 2 bases at J, with 7 bases between. This entry comes from a study of a mutant IDH1 vaccine in newly diagnosed glioma. The study's findings and limits: Evidence of vaccine-induced immune responses was documented in 85% to 95% of patients.

The input for sequencing was PBMCs, taken from a glioma patient treated with radiotherapy, temozolomide or both. The sequence was obtained from a woman between 45 and 60 years old with glioma. The V call is TRBV27, the J call TRBJ2-3; D is tentatively TRBD1 or TRBD2 (5 bases each). The DNA of the CDR3 is TGTGCCAGCAGTTTATGGGGGACCACAGATACGCAGTATTTT. This codes for CASSLWGTTDTQYF.